The 7 T cell receptor beta chains presented below share a single source sample, sequenced in a study of regulatory T cells in long-lasting Graves disease. Indicated time point: newly diagnosed GD, antithyroid drugs for less than 3 months. PBMCs were the source of the RNA used for TCR sequencing. CDR3-region Arm-PCR and iRepertoire HTBI primers produced the TCR beta libraries. TCRdb used MiXCR to reprocess the multiplex PCR reads, holding one entry per CDR3 protein. The sample shows about 620,000 distinct CDR3 sequences, less than 20% of them seen only once. In addition, the sample was reused for a study of T cells in Graves' hyperthyroidism and ophthalmopathy.

The starting material was peripheral blood mononuclear cells (PBMCs), obtained at new diagnosis, from a patient treated with antithyroid drugs. Source of these receptors: a woman in her thirties with Graves disease.

This clonotype was detected many times. The genes are TRBV7-2 and TRBJ2-7; D possibly uses TRBD1 or TRBD2 (5 bases each). The CDR3 totals 16 residues. Germline V lookup: CDR1 SGHTA, CDR2 FQGNSA. Trimming pared 2 bases from V and 7 bases from J, leaving 21 bases between. DNA for the CDR3: TGTGCCAGCAGCTTACGGGCAGGGCCGAGCGGAGGTGAGCAGTACTTC. Protein sequence: CASSLRAGPSGGEQYF.

This clonotype has just a few counts. This chain links TRBV30 with TRBJ2-3; D gene uncertain. Trimming stripped 0 bases from V and 6 bases from J, with 7 bases between. The CDR3 covers 12 residues. CDR1 GTSNPN and CDR2 SVGIG come from the germline V gene (reference sequence). The CDR3 DNA follows: TGTGCCTGGAGTGTGGTCGGGGATACGCAGTATTTT. Residues: CAWSVVGDTQYF.

The V call is TRBV29-1, the J call TRBJ2-7; D is unresolved. V was clipped by 4 bases and J by 0 bases, with 13 bases between them. CDR3 length: 14 residues. Per germline, CDR1 SQVTM and CDR2 ANQGSEA. CDR3 coding DNA: TGCAGCGTTGTTGGGGTCCTGCGCTCCTACGAGCAGTACTTC. It codes for CSVVGVLRSYEQYF.

The chain carries TRBV14 and TRBJ2-2; no reliable D call. Germline CDR1 reads SGHDN; CDR2 reads FVKESK. The CDR3 loop spans 12 amino acids. Trimming shortened V by 3 bases and J by 9 bases, and 8 bases separated the two germline ends. Here the CDR3 reads CASSHIYRELFF. In DNA form, the CDR3 reads TGTGCCAGCAGCCATATCTACCGGGAGCTGTTTTTT.

The chain employs TRBV5-5 and TRBJ2-3; TRBD2 matches at 7 bases. Germline loops: CDR1 SGHKS, CDR2 YYEKEE (reference sequence). The CDR3 covers 20 residues. The J segment lost 0 bases and the V segment lost 6 bases, leaving 22 bases of the junction unmatched. CDR3 in DNA: TGTGCCAGCACGCCGTTCGCCGGGGGGTTGCGGGCCGCTAGCACAGATACGCAGTATTTT. It is translated as CASTPFAGGLRAASTDTQYF.

This clonotype was detected only a few times. The germline gene is not matched at one end of the junction; a read error may be the cause. The chain joins TRBV6-1 to TRBJ2-7; 9 bases match TRBD1. Germline values: CDR1 MNHNS, CDR2 SASEGT. CDR3 length: 15 amino acids. The CDR3, as DNA: TGTGTCAGCAGTGCTTCGACAGGGGGTAGTTACGAGCAGTACTTC. This codes for CVSSASTGGSYEQYF.

This clonotype appeared many times. The chain has TRBV10-3 and TRBJ2-7; tentatively, D is TRBD2 (5 bases). The CDR3 totals 15 residues. Germline CDR1 and CDR2: ENHRY and SYGVKD. Trimming left V 3 bases short and J 0 bases short, with 12 bases between. CDR3 amino acids: CAISDGGLSSYEQYF. The CDR3, as DNA: TGTGCCATCAGTGATGGCGGGTTAAGCTCCTACGAGCAGTACTTC.